This TCR beta chain was profiled in a study of neurological immune-mediated disorders. This clonotype was detected ten times or more. Its antigen remains unknown. General study points: There were no CDR3 amino acid sequences shared by expanded clones across subjects, a result suggesting private repertoires in all groups. Repertoires from 18 of 34 multiple sclerosis patients grouped phylogenetically into a related-CDR3 cluster, suggesting a possible signature.

Every sequencing run gave over 200 million TCR-beta sequences, taken from 15-18 subjects. A single record per CDR3 protein comes from TCRdb applying MiXCR to the 5' RACE reads. The sample contains 65,000 to 95,000 distinct CDR3 sequences, over 4.5% of which appear only once. Time point meaning: longitudinal time-point 2. From germline, CDR1 is SQVTM and CDR2 ANQGSEA. The junction had 17 bases not matched to a gene; V was cut back by 0 bases and J by 7 bases. This CDR3 has 19 amino acids. The sample consisted of PBMCs. This TCR was recovered from a woman aged 55 to 70 with multiple sclerosis. V is TRBV29-1 and J is TRBJ2-1; 11 bases are a match to TRBD2. The CDR3 region has the DNA TGCAGCGTTGAAGACCTCGGGACTAGCGGAGTTGGAGGATTGAATGAGCAGTTCTTC. As protein: CSVEDLGTSGVGGLNEQFF.